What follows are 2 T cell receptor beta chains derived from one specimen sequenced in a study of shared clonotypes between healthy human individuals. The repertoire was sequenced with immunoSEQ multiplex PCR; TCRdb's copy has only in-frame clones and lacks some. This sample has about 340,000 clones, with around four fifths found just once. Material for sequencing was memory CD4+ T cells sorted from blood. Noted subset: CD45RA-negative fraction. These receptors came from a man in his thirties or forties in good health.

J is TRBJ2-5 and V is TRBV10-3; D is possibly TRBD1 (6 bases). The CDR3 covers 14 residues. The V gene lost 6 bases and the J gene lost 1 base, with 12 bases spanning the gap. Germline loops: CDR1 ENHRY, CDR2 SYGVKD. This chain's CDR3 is CAIRAGGLQETQYF. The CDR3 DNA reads TGTGCCATCAGGGCTGGGGGCCTCCAAGAGACCCAGTACTTC.

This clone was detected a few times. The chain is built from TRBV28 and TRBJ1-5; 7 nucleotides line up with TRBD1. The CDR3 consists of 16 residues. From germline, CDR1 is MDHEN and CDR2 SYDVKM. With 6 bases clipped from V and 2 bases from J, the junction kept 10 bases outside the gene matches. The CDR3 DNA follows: TGTGCCAGCAGACCTCCAGGGGGGATTGGCAATCAGCCCCAGCATTTT. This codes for CASRPPGGIGNQPQHF. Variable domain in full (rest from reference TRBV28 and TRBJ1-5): DVKVTQSSRYLVKRTGEKVFLECVQDMDHENMFWYRQDPGLGLRLIYFSYDVKMKEKGDIPEGYSVSREKKERFSLILESASTNQTSMYLCASRPPGGIGNQPQHFGDGTRLSIL.